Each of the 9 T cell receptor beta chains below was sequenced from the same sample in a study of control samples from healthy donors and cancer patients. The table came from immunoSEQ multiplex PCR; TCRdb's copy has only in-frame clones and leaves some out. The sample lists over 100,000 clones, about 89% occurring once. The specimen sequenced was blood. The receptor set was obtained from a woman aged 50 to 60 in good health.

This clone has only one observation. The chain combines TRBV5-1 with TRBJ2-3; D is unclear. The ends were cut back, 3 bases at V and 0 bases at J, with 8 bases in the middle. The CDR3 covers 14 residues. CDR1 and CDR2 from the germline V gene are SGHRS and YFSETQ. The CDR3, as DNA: TGCGCCAGCAGCTGGGCCGATAGCACAGATACGCAGTATTTT. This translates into CASSWADSTDTQYF.

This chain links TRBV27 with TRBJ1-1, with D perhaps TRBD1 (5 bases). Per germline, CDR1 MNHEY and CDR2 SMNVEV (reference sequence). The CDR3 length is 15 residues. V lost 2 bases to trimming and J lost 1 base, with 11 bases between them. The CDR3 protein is CASSLGTLGNTEAFF. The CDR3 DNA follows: TGTGCCAGCAGTTTAGGGACCCTGGGGAACACTGAAGCTTTCTTT.

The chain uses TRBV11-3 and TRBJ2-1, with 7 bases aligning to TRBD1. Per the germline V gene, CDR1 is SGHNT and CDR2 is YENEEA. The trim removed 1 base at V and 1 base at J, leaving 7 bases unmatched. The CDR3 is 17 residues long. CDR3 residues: CASSLALGQASYNEQFF. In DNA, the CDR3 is TGTGCCAGCAGCTTAGCTTTAGGACAGGCTTCCTACAATGAGCAGTTCTTC.

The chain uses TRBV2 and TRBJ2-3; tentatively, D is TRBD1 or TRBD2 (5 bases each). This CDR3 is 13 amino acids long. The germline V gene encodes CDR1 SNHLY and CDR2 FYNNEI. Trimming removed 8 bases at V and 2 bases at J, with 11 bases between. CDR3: CASLGGYTDTQYF. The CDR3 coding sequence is TGTGCCAGCCTTGGGGGATACACAGATACGCAGTATTTT.

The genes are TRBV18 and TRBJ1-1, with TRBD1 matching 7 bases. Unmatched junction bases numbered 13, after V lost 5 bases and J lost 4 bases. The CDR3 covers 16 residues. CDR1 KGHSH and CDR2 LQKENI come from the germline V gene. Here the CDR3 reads CASSFRQGREGTEAFF. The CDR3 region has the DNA TGTGCCAGCTCATTTCGACAGGGTCGAGAGGGCACTGAAGCTTTCTTT. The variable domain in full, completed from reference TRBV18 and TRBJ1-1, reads NAGVMQNPRHLVRRRGQEARLRCSPMKGHSHVYWYRQLPEEGLKFMVYLQKENIIDESGMPKERFSAEFPKEGPSILRIQQVVRGDSAAYFCASSFRQGREGTEAFFGQGTRLTVV.

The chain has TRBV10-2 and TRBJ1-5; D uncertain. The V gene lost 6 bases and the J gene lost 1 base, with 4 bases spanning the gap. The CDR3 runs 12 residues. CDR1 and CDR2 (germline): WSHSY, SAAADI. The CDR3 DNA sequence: TGCGCCAGCAGGGAGAGCAATCAGCCCCAGCATTTT. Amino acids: CASRESNQPQHF.

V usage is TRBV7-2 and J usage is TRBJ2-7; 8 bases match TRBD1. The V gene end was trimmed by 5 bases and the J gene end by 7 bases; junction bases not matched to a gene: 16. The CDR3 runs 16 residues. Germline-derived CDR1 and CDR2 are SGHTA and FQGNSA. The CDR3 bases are TGTGCCAGCAGCCCCTTGACAGGGGCCGACGCGGGGGAGCAGTACGTC. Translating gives CASSPLTGADAGEQYV.

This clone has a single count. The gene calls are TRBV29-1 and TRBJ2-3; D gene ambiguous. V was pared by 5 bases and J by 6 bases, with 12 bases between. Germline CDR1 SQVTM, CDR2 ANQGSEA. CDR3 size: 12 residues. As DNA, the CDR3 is TGCAGCGTTCCTCTTGTGGGGGATACGCAGTATTTT. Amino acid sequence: CSVPLVGDTQYF.

In nucleotides, the CDR3 is TGTGCCACCAGTGTTCCGCTAGCGGGGGCGAACACCGGGGAGCTGTTTTTT. As protein: CATSVPLAGANTGELFF. The chain carries TRBV24-1 and TRBJ2-2; 10 bases align to TRBD2. With 5 bases clipped from V and 0 bases from J, the junction kept 5 bases outside the gene matches. Germline V gene sequence: CDR1 KGHDR, CDR2 SFDVKD. There are 17 residues in the CDR3.